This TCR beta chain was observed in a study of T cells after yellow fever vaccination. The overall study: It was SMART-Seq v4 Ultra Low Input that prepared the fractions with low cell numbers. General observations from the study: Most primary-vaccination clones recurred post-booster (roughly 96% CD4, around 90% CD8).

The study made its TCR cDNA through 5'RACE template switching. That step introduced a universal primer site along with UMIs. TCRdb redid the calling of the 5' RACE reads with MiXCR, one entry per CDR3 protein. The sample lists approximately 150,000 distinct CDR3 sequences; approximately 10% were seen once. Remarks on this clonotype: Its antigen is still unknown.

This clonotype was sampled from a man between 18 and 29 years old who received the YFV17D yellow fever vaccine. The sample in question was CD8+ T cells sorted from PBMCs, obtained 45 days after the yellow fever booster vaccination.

The CDR3 region has the DNA TGTGCCAGCAGCTCCAGGGTCCACTCACCCCTCCACTTT. It translates to CASSSRVHSPLHF. The chain links TRBV7-6 to TRBJ1-6, with a tentative D call TRBD1 (5 bases). V shed 4 bases and J shed 10 bases, with 11 bases lying between them. CDR3 size: 13 residues. CDR1 and CDR2 from the germline V gene are SGHVS and FNYEAQ.